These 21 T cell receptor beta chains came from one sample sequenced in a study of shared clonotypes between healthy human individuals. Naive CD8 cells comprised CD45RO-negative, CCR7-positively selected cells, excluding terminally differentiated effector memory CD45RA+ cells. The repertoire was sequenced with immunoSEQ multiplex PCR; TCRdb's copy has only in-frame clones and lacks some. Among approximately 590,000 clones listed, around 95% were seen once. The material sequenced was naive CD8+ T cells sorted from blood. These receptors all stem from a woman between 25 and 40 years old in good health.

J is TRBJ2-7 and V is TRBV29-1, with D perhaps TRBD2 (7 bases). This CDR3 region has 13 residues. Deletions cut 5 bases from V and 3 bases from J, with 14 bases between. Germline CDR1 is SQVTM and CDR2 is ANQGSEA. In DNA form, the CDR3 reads TGCAGCGTTAGGGGGGGGTACGGCTACGAGCAGTACTTC. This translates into CSVRGGYGYEQYF.

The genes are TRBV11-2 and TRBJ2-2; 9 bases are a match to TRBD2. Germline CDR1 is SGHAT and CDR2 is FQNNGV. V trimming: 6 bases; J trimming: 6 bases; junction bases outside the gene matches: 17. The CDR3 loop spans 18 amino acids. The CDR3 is CASRLYIAGDRRAGELFF. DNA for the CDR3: TGTGCCAGCAGGCTCTATATAGCGGGAGATAGGCGGGCCGGGGAGCTGTTTTTT.

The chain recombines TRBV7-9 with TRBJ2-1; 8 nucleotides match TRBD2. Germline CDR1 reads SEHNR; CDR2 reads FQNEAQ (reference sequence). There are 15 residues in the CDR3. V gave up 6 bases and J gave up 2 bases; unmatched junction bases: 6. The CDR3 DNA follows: TGTGCCAGCAGTTCGCTAGCGGGTCCCTACAATGAGCAGTTCTTC. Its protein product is CASSSLAGPYNEQFF.

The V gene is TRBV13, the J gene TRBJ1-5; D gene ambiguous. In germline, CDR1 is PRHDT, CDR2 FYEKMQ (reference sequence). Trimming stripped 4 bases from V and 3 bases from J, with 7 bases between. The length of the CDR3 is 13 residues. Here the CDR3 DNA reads TGTGCCAGCAGCTCGGGCCTCAATCAGCCCCAGCATTTT. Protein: CASSSGLNQPQHF.

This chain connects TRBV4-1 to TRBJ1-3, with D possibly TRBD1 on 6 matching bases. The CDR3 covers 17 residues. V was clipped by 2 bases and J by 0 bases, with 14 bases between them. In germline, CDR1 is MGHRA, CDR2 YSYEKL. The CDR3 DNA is TGCGCCAGCAGCCAAAGCTTGGGACAACACTCTGGAAACACCATATATTTT. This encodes CASSQSLGQHSGNTIYF.

The chain's CDR3 is CGRDSAYNEQFF. The DNA of the CDR3 is TGTGGTCGGGACTCGGCCTACAATGAGCAGTTCTTC. The chain employs TRBV5-8 and TRBJ2-1, with a tentative D call TRBD2 (6 bases). The CDR3 is made up of 12 amino acids. Per germline, CDR1 SGHTS and CDR2 YDEGEE.

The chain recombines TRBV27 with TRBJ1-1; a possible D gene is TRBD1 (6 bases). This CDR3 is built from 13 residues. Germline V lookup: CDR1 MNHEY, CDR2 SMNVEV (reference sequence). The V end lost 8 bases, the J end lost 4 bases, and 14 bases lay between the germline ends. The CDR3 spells CASSGGGVTEAFF. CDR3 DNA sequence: TGTGCCAGCTCGGGGGGGGGCGTCACTGAAGCTTTCTTT.

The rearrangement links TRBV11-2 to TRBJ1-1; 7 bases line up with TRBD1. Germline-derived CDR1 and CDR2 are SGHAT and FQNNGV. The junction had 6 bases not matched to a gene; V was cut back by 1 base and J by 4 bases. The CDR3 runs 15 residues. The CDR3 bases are TGTGCCAGCAGCTTAGGCCCAGGGGGGGTCACTGAAGCTTTCTTT. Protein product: CASSLGPGGVTEAFF.

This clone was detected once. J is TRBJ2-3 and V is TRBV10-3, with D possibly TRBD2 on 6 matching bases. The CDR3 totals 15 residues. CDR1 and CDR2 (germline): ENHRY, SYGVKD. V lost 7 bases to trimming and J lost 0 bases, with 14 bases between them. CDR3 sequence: CAIKEGRTSTDTQYF. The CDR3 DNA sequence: TGTGCCATCAAAGAGGGGAGGACTAGCACAGATACGCAGTATTTT.

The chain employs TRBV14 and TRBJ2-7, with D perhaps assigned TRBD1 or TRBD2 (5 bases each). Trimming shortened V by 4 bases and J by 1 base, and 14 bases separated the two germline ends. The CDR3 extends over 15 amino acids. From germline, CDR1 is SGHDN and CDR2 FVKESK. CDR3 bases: TGTGCCAGCAGCCCTTGGGGGTCCCTTTCCTACGAGCAGTACTTC. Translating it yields CASSPWGSLSYEQYF.

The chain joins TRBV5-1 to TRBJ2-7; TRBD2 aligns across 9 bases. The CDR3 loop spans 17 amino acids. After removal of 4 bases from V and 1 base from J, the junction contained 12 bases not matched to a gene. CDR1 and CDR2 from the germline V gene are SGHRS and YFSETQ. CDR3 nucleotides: TGCGCCAGCAGCAGGACAGCCCGGACTAGCGAGTCCTACGAGCAGTACTTC. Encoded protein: CASSRTARTSESYEQYF.

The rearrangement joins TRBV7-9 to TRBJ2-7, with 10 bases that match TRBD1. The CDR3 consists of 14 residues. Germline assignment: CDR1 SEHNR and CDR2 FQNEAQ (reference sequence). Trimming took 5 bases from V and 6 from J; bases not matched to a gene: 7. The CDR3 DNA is TGTGCCAGCAGCCCCCGGACAGGGGGTAGCGAGCAGTACTTC. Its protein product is CASSPRTGGSEQYF.

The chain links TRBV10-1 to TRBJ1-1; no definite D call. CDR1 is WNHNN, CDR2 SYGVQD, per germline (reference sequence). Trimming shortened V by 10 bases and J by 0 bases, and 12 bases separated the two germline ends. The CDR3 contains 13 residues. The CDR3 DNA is TGCGCCACCCTCCCCGGGGTGAACACTGAAGCTTTCTTT. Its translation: CATLPGVNTEAFF.

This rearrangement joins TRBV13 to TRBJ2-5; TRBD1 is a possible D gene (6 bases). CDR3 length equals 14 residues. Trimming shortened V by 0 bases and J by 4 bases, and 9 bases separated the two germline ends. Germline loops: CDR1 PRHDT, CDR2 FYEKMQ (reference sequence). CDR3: CASSLGTGRETQYF. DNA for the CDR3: TGTGCCAGCAGCTTAGGGACAGGCAGAGAGACCCAGTACTTC.

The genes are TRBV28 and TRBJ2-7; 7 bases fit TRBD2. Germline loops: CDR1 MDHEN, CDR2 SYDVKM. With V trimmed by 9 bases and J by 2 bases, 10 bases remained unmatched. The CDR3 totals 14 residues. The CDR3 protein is CASNPLRETYEQYF. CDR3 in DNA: TGTGCCAGTAACCCTTTGCGGGAGACCTACGAGCAGTACTTC.

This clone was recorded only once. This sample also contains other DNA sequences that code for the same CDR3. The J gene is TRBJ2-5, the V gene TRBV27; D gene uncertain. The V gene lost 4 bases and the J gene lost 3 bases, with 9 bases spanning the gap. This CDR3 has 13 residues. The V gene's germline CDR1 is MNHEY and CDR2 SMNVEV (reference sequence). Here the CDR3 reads CASSSLGEETQYF. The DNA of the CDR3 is TGTGCCAGCAGTTCCCTAGGAGAAGAGACCCAGTACTTC.

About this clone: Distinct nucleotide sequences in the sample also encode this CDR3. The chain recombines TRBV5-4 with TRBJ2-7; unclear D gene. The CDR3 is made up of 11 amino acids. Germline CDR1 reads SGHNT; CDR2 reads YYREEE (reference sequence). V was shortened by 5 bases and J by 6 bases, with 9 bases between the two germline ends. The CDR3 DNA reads TGTGCCAGCAGTACTTCATCCGAGCAGTACTTC. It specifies CASSTSSEQYF.

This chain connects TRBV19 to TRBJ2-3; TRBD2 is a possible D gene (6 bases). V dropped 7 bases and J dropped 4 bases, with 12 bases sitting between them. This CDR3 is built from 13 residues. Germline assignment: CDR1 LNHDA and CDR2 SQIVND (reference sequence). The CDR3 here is CASNFGGADTQYF. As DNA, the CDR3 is TGTGCCAGTAACTTTGGAGGGGCAGATACGCAGTATTTT.

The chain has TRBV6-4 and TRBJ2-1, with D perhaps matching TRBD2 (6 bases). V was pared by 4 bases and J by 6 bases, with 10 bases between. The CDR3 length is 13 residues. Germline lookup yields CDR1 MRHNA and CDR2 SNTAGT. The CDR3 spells CASSGLVFNEQFF. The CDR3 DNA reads TGTGCCAGCAGTGGACTAGTCTTCAATGAGCAGTTCTTC.

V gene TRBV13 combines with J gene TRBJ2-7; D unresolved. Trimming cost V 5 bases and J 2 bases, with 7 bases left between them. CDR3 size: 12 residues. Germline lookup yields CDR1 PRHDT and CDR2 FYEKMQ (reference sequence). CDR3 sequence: CASSPNPYEQYF. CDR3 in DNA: TGTGCCAGCAGCCCAAACCCCTACGAGCAGTACTTC.

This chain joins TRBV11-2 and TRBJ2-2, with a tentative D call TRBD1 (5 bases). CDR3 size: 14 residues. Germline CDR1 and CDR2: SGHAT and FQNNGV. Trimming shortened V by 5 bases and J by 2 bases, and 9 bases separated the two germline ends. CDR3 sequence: CASSQQGNTGELFF. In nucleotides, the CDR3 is TGTGCCAGCAGCCAGCAGGGAAACACCGGGGAGCTGTTTTTT.